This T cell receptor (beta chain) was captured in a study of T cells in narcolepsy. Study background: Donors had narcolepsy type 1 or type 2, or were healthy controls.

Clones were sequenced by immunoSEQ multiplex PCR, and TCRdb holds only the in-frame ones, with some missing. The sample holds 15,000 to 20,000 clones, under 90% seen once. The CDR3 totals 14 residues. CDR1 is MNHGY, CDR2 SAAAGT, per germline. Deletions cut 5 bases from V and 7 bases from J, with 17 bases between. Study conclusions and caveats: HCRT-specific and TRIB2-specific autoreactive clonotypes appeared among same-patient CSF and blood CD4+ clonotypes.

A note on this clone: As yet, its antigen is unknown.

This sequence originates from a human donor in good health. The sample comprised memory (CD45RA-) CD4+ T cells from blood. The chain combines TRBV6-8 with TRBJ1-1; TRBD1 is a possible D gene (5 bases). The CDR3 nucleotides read TGTGCCAGCAGTGACCAGGGTGTCGGGAATGAAGCTTTCTTT. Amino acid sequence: CASSDQGVGNEAFF.